The sequence of this T cell receptor beta chain was determined in a study of T cell changes during pregnancy in multiple sclerosis. From germline, CDR1 is MNHEY and CDR2 SMNVEV (reference sequence). V gave up 4 bases and J gave up 1 base, with 16 bases separating them. This CDR3 region has 16 residues. Method: immunoSEQ multiplex PCR; TCRdb's copy keeps in-frame clones and lacks some. The sample gives fewer than 65,000 clones, 90% to 95% of which show up once; approximately 0.8% is in the top ten. This receptor was taken from a female donor with multiple sclerosis, enrolled in a pregnancy study. The sample here was CD4+ T cells from peripheral blood mononuclear cells, taken in the first trimester of pregnancy. The chain couples TRBV27 to TRBJ1-1; D is uncertain. CDR3 nucleotide sequence: TGTGCCAGCAGTTCGAACAGACCCAAATGGAACACTGAAGCTTTCTTT. Its translation is CASSSNRPKWNTEAFF.